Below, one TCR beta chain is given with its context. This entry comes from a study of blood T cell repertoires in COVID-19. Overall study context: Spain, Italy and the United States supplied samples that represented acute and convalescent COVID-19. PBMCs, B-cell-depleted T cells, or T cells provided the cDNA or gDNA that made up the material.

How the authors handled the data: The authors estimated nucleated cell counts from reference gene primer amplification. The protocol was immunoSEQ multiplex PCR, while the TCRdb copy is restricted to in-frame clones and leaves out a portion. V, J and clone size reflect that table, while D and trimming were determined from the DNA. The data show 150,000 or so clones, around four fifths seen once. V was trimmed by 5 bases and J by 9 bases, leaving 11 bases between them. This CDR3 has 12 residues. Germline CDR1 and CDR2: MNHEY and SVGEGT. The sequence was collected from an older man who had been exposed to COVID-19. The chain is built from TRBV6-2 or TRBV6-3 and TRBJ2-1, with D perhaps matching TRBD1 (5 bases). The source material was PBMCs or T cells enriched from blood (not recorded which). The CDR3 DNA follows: TGTGCCAGCAGTAGTACAGGCGGTGAGCAGTTCTTC. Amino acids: CASSSTGGEQFF.